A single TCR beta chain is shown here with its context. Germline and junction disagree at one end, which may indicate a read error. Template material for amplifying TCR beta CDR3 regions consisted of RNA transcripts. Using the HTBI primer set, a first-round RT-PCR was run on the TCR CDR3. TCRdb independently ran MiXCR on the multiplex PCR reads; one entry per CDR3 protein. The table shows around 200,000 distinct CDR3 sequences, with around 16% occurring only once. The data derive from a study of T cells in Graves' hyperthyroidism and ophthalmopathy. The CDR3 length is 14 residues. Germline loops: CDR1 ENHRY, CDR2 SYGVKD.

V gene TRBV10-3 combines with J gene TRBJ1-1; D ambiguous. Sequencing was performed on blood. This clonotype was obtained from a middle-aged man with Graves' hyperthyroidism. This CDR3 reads CASSYTSTNTEAFF. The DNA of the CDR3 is TGTGCCAGCAGTTACACATCGACCAACACTGAAGCTTTCTTT.